Listed below are T cell receptor beta chains from one sample, sequenced in a study of CD8 T cells in Susac syndrome. TCRdb independently ran MiXCR on the immunoSEQ multiplex PCR reads; one entry per CDR3 protein. Of around 150,000 distinct CDR3 sequences in the sample, around 96% are singletons; the top ten hold more than 0.12%. The specimen sequenced was CD4+ T cells from PBMCs. These receptors came from a human donor in good health. Both conserved end residues are part of each CDR3.

TRBJ2-3	TRBV29-1	CSVTGRGLSTDTQYF
TRBJ1-6	TRBV20-1	CSARQGANNSPLHF
TRBJ2-1	TRBV20-1	CSAGGAYEGRYNEQFF
TRBJ1-2	TRBV29-1	CSVQGASGYTF
TRBJ2-3	TRBV9	CASSVSGGWPDTQYF
TRBJ1-1	TRBV5-4	CASSLTENTEAFF
TRBJ1-2	TRBV20-1	CSARAFRGLGRGYGYTF
TRBJ2-2	TRBV9	CASSVVGTPRDSGELFF
TRBJ2-1	TRBV28	CASSYNEQFF
TRBJ1-2	TRBV29-1	CSVRGTGTNYGYTF
TRBJ1-2	TRBV7-2	CASSPSTGEGYTF
TRBJ2-5	TRBV24-1	CATSDSRETQYF
TRBJ2-5	TRBV20-1	CSASPLGGGQETQYF
TRBJ1-2	TRBV3-1	CASSPPTRRGKSYGYTF
TRBJ1-2	TRBV7-2	CASSLAGGSYGYTF
TRBJ1-5	TRBV18	CASSEGGSNQPQHF
TRBJ2-5	TRBV12-3/TRBV12-4	CASSPQTGLVGETQYF
TRBJ1-5	TRBV7-9	CASSPDGNQPQHF
TRBJ2-3	TRBV19	CASSESGTSSDTQYF
TRBJ2-1	TRBV7-3	CASSLQTGRNEQFF
TRBJ2-7	TRBV6-6	CASRPAGPAYEQYF
TRBJ1-1	TRBV20-1	CSARGQRNTEAFF
TRBJ1-2	TRBV5-6	CASSLGGPGYGYTF